This T cell receptor beta chain was captured by sequencing in a study of glioma-infiltrating T cells after dendritic cell vaccination. The germline CDR1 and CDR2 sequences are SGHNT and YYREEE (reference sequence). With 2 bases removed from V and 4 bases from J, the gap between germline ends came to 13 bases. The CDR3 runs to 15 residues. The protocol was immunoSEQ multiplex PCR, while the TCRdb copy is restricted to in-frame clones and leaves out a portion. The sample lists about 95,000 clones, approximately 81% occurring once. J is TRBJ1-3 and V is TRBV5-4; D gene uncertain. The source material was blood, sampled before dendritic cell vaccination. This TCR was recovered from a human donor with glioblastoma. The CDR3 region is CASSFAGSYGNTIYF. DNA for the CDR3: TGTGCCAGCAGCTTTGCTGGGAGTTACGGAAACACCATATATTTT.